Given below is one TCR beta chain in context. These data are taken from a study of shared clonotypes between healthy human individuals. Sequencing was performed with immunoSEQ multiplex PCR; in TCRdb, only in-frame clones are kept and a portion is missing. This table has some 480,000 clones, approximately 79% appearing once. Between the trimmed V and J ends, which lost 1 base and 2 bases, there was a span of 15 bases. The germline gives CDR1 SGHVS, CDR2 FNYEAQ. This CDR3 contains 16 residues. Input material: PBMCs. The receptor's source is a woman between 40 and 50 years old in good health. Some clones in this sample may be carry-over from other donors' samples. The V and J genes are TRBV7-6 and TRBJ2-7; weak D call: TRBD2 (6 bases). CDR3 region: CASSLETDYKPYEQYF. CDR3 DNA: TGTGCCAGCAGCTTAGAAACGGACTATAAGCCCTACGAGCAGTACTTC.